This TCR beta chain appears in the sequencing data of a study of T cell responses to AZD1222 COVID-19 vaccine. Study summary: Second-dose recipients at about 4 or about 12 weeks were treated as one pooled group.

Study results and limitations: In a largely white British group with more females than males, clonal diversity was possibly underestimated.

Clones were sequenced by immunoSEQ multiplex PCR, and TCRdb holds only the in-frame ones, with some missing. The sample shows more than 140,000 clones, about 93% of them seen only once. A note on this clone: Its antigen is unknown.

Sequencing was performed on peripheral blood, taken on day 0 of AZD1222 vaccination. This receptor was identified in an adult in good health.

This CDR3 is CASSEVAGASGYTF. CDR3 in DNA: TGTGCCAGCAGTGAAGTTGCGGGGGCGAGTGGCTACACCTTC. This chain uses TRBV2 with TRBJ1-2, with D tentatively TRBD1 (6 bases). V was trimmed by 1 base and J by 7 bases, leaving 13 bases between them. This CDR3 region has 14 residues. The germline V gene has CDR1 SNHLY and CDR2 FYNNEI.